This TCR beta chain was recovered during a study of graft-versus-host responses after intestinal transplantation. The study's findings and limits: The authors found GvH clones in recipient marrow, some appearing first in ileum or blood. High graft-versus-host to host-versus-graft clonal ratios were seen in allografts of patients with graft-donor T cell macrochimerism.

Some clones are missing from TCRdb's copy, which holds only in-frame ones; the method was immunoSEQ multiplex PCR. The sample has under 20,000 clones, around two fifths seen once. Labeling with CFSE marked roughly 200,000 responder cells, which were plated with roughly 200,000 irradiated, violet-dye-labeled stimulator cells. After mixed lymphocyte reaction, dividing CD4+ and CD8+ responder T cells were sorted. Trimming removed 3 bases at V and 4 bases at J, with 9 bases between. The V gene's germline CDR1 is MDHEN and CDR2 SYDVKM. This CDR3 contains 13 residues. By share of the sample, this clone is medium-sized (0.01 to 0.1%).

The receptor was isolated from a human patient who received an intestinal transplant. The chain links TRBV28 to TRBJ1-2; no firm D call. Source: alloreactive CD8+ T cells from a mixed lymphocyte reaction culture, taken before intestinal transplant. Subset reported: CFSE-low proliferating T cells sorted from roughly six-day pre-transplant mixed lymphocyte reaction (GvH or HvG direction). The CDR3 region has the DNA TGTGCCAGCAGTTTGGGAAGGGTCTATGGCTACACCTTC. This sequence encodes CASSLGRVYGYTF.